These 10 T cell receptor beta chains came from one sample sequenced in a study of cytomegalovirus exposure and HLA in healthy donors. PCR primers comprised 60 Vbeta and 13 Jbeta primers. Sequenced by immunoSEQ multiplex PCR; TCRdb stores in-frame clones only, minus some. The listing records 170,000 or so clones. The source material was PBMCs. Receptor source: a man aged 25-45 years in good health and CMV-seronegative.

The J gene is TRBJ2-7, the V gene TRBV7-8; 10 nucleotides agree with TRBD1. Looked up from germline, CDR1 is SGHVS and CDR2 is FQNEAQ. The CDR3 length is 15 residues. The J segment lost 4 bases and the V segment lost 4 bases, leaving 7 bases of the junction unmatched. The CDR3 is CASSSPGTGVYEQYF. The DNA of the CDR3 is TGTGCCAGCAGCTCTCCCGGGACAGGGGTTTACGAGCAGTACTTC.

The rearrangement joins TRBV6-6 to TRBJ2-7; 7 bases agree with TRBD2. The CDR3 runs 15 residues. Germline V CDR1 and CDR2: MNHNY, SVGAGI (reference sequence). The junction had 11 bases not matched to a gene; V was cut back by 7 bases and J by 2 bases. The CDR3 DNA follows: TGTGCCAGCACCCCAACTAGCGCCGCCCCCTACGAGCAGTACTTC. Its protein product is CASTPTSAAPYEQYF.

As DNA, the CDR3 is TGCGCCAGCAGCTCGGGGACAGGCAATCAGCCCCAGCATTTT. Protein product: CASSSGTGNQPQHF. The chain recombines TRBV5-1 with TRBJ1-5; 7 bases line up with TRBD1. The CDR3 consists of 14 residues. V lost 3 bases, J lost 2 bases, and 2 bases stayed unmatched. The germline CDR1 and CDR2 sequences are SGHRS and YFSETQ.

The V and J genes are TRBV18 and TRBJ2-1; TRBD2 matches at 8 bases. V shed 3 bases, J shed 4 bases, and the junction held 2 bases outside the gene matches. Germline V gene lookup returns CDR1 KGHSH and CDR2 LQKENI. The length of the CDR3 is 14 residues. This CDR3 is CASSPTSAYNEQFF. CDR3 nucleotides: TGTGCCAGCTCACCGACTAGCGCATACAATGAGCAGTTCTTC.

The V call is TRBV6-6, the J call TRBJ2-7, with 9 bases aligning to TRBD1. The germline CDR1 and CDR2 sequences are MNHNY and SVGAGI (reference sequence). The V and J ends lost 7 bases and 5 bases, in that order; junction bases with no gene match: 9. The CDR3 is made up of 14 amino acids. The CDR3: CASTGTGFKNEQYF. In DNA form, the CDR3 reads TGTGCCAGCACGGGGACAGGGTTTAAGAACGAGCAGTACTTC.

The chain has TRBV23-1 and TRBJ2-7, with TRBD1 as a possible D gene (6 bases). TRBV23-1 is noted as an ORF with a role that remains uncertain. The CDR3 covers 17 residues. V lost 6 bases and J lost 0, with 21 bases in between. As DNA, the CDR3 is TGCGCCAGCAGCCCCGTTTGTGCCCCGACAGGCTCCTACGAGCAGTACTTC. This gives the protein CASSPVCAPTGSYEQYF.

The chain combines TRBV9 with TRBJ1-5; 7 bases are a match to TRBD1. The V segment lost 4 bases and the J segment 0 bases; nucleotides outside the gene matches: 4. The CDR3 is 15 residues long. From germline, CDR1 is SGDLS and CDR2 YYNGEE. In DNA form, the CDR3 reads TGTGCCAGCAGCCCCCAGGGGGATAGCAATCAGCCCCAGCATTTT. Amino acid sequence: CASSPQGDSNQPQHF.

The chain uses TRBV6-6 and TRBJ1-5; D is unclear. Trimming stripped 5 bases from V and 2 bases from J, with 10 bases between. Germline V gives CDR1 MNHNY, CDR2 SVGAGI (reference sequence). The CDR3 runs 14 residues. CDR3 loop: CASSTHSGNQPQHF. As DNA, the CDR3 is TGTGCCAGCAGTACTCATAGTGGCAATCAGCCCCAGCATTTT.

V and J are TRBV5-4 and TRBJ2-5, with 7 bases lining up with TRBD1. After removal of 4 bases from V and 4 bases from J, the junction contained 10 bases not matched to a gene. This CDR3 spans 15 amino acids. Per germline, CDR1 SGHNT and CDR2 YYREEE (reference sequence). This CDR3 is CASSSGQAPRETQYF. The CDR3 region has the DNA TGTGCCAGCAGCAGTGGACAGGCTCCAAGAGAGACCCAGTACTTC.

The chain links TRBV2 to TRBJ1-3, with a weak D call TRBD1 (5 bases). Trimming shortened V by 6 bases and J by 0 bases, and 9 bases separated the two germline ends. Germline V gives CDR1 SNHLY, CDR2 FYNNEI. The CDR3 has 14 residues. CDR3 in amino acids: CASRTDNSGNTIYF. For the CDR3, the DNA is TGTGCCAGCAGGACAGACAACTCTGGAAACACCATATATTTT.